The TCR beta chain under discussion was sequenced for a study of shared clonotypes between healthy human individuals. Naive CD8 cells, CD45RO-negative and positively selected for CCR7, excluded terminally differentiated effector memory CD45RA+ cells. With 6 bases clipped from V and 2 bases from J, the junction kept 10 bases outside the gene matches. From germline, CDR1 is ENHRY and CDR2 SYGVKD. This CDR3 is 16 amino acids long. Assay execution took place at the deep level. Per the original data handling: Filtering differed since immunoSEQ provided only junctions, with no quality scores. TCRdb's copy holds only in-frame clones and misses some; the assay was immunoSEQ multiplex PCR. V, J and clone size are taken as reported in that table, and D and trimming were inferred from the DNA itself. The sample carries around 2.1 million clones, more than 85% recorded once.

This TCR was sampled from a man aged 18 to 30 in good health. Some clones in this sample may be carry-over from other donors' samples. Sequencing input: naive CD8+ T cells from PBMCs. The chain joins TRBV10-3 to TRBJ2-3; 8 positions agree with TRBD2. CDR3 protein: CAISGGGAGNTDTQYF. The CDR3 coding sequence is TGTGCCATCAGCGGGGGGGGAGCGGGGAACACAGATACGCAGTATTTT.